What follows are 26 T cell receptor beta chains derived from one specimen sequenced in a study of beta chain features in type 1 diabetes. Sequencing targeted expressed TCRB transcripts, as all isolated RNA had been reverse transcribed. Only in-frame clones appear in the TCRdb table, and some are missing; sequencing was by immunoSEQ multiplex PCR. The data show about 180,000 clones, around an eighth seen once. Sequencing was carried out using central memory CD4+ T cells from blood. These receptors all come from a woman between 18 and 29 years old in good health.

The chain couples TRBV5-6 to TRBJ2-7; D not resolved. The CDR3 runs 11 residues. Per germline, CDR1 SGHDT and CDR2 YYEEEE. V shed 4 bases and J shed 3 bases, with 5 bases lying between them. CDR3 coding DNA: TGTGCCAGCAGCGTCCGCTACGAGCAGTACTTC. Protein product: CASSVRYEQYF.

This clone was observed at least ten times. The chain uses TRBV6-6 and TRBJ2-1; D might be TRBD2 (6 bases). V lost 2 bases to trimming and J lost 6 bases, with 11 bases between them. Germline assignment: CDR1 MNHNY and CDR2 SVGAGI (reference sequence). The CDR3 is 14 amino acids. CDR3 coding DNA: TGTGCCAGCAGTTACGGCGGGACCAGCAATGAGCAGTTCTTC. Translation gives CASSYGGTSNEQFF.

This clone showed up just a few times. The V and J genes are TRBV11-1 and TRBJ1-1; no firm D call. Germline CDR1 is SGHAT and CDR2 is FQDESV (reference sequence). Trimming cost V 3 bases and J 2 bases, with 7 bases left between them. The CDR3 runs to 13 residues. The CDR3 nucleotides are TGTGCCAGCAGCTTGATCAGAAACACTGAAGCTTTCTTT. This codes for CASSLIRNTEAFF.

This clone has a handful of counts. The rearrangement joins TRBV4-2 to TRBJ2-7, with D perhaps matching TRBD1 (6 bases). Germline V gene data show CDR1 as LGHNA and CDR2 as YNFKEQ. This CDR3 has 17 amino acids. The V and J ends lost 1 base and 4 bases respectively, with 20 bases between them. The CDR3 bases are TGTGCCAGCAGCCAAGGGCGGTTAGGACAGTTACAGTACGAGCAGTACTTC. Translation gives CASSQGRLGQLQYEQYF.

V and J are TRBV6-6 and TRBJ1-1; perhaps TRBD1 as D (6 bases). The germline V gene encodes CDR1 MNHNY and CDR2 SVGAGI (reference sequence). This CDR3 region has 15 residues. V lost 6 bases, J lost 1 base, and 15 bases lay in between. CDR3 region: CASRNRDTTNTEAFF. CDR3 DNA: TGTGCCAGCAGGAACCGGGACACGACGAACACTGAAGCTTTCTTT.

This clone appeared a few times. The rearrangement uses TRBV4-2 and TRBJ2-1, with 7 bases fitting TRBD1. CDR1 and CDR2 (germline): LGHNA, YNFKEQ. The CDR3 spans 15 residues. J was trimmed by 3 bases and V by 3 bases; bases with no gene match: 5. This chain's CDR3 is CASSHGQANYNEQFF. CDR3 nucleotides: TGTGCCAGCAGCCACGGACAGGCGAACTACAATGAGCAGTTCTTC.

The CDR3 is CASSQEGGTGANVLTF. CDR3 bases: TGCGCCAGCAGCCAAGAAGGGGGTACTGGGGCCAACGTCCTGACTTTC. The genes are TRBV4-3 and TRBJ2-6; TRBD1 might be the D (6 bases). This CDR3 comprises 16 residues. Trimming took off 0 bases at V and 2 bases at J, with 8 bases between the two ends. Germline-derived CDR1 and CDR2 are LGHNA and YSLEER.

J is TRBJ2-3 and V is TRBV11-1; 8 positions agree with TRBD2. V dropped 5 bases and J dropped 4; count of bases not matched to a gene: 11. The CDR3 is 16 residues long. Germline CDR1 SGHAT, CDR2 FQDESV (reference sequence). The CDR3 DNA is TGTGCCAGCAGCGTCCGGACTAGCAGTTTTGCAGATACGCAGTATTTT. Protein product: CASSVRTSSFADTQYF.

This clone was found a few times. The genes are TRBV27 and TRBJ2-7; 7 bases agree with TRBD1. Germline-derived CDR1 and CDR2 are MNHEY and SMNVEV (reference sequence). The CDR3 has 14 residues. Trimming at V came to 8 bases and at J to 2 bases, leaving 9 bases not matched to a gene. DNA for the CDR3: TGTGCCAGCGGAATCGACAGGGTACCCTACGAGCAGTACTTC. It is translated as CASGIDRVPYEQYF.

This sequence joins TRBV30 and TRBJ2-1, with D tentatively TRBD2 (6 bases). The CDR3 loop spans 12 amino acids. CDR1 is GTSNPN and CDR2 is SVGIG in the germline V gene (reference sequence). The V end lost 0 bases, the J end lost 13 bases, and 13 bases lay between the germline ends. CDR3 sequence (DNA): TGTGCCTGGAGTGTACCCGGGGGACCTCAGTTCTTC. Translation gives CAWSVPGGPQFF.

This clone turned up a few times. The V call is TRBV11-2, the J call TRBJ2-1; TRBD2 matches at 15 bases. Trimming cost V 8 bases and J 8 bases; bases outside gene matches: 7. Germline loops: CDR1 SGHAT, CDR2 FQNNGV. The CDR3 runs 15 residues. As DNA, the CDR3 is TGTGCCAGCCTCCGGACTAGCGGGAGGGCCGATGAGCAGTTCTTC. It yields the protein CASLRTSGRADEQFF.

This clone showed up just a few times. The V gene is TRBV29-1, the J gene TRBJ2-1, with 9 bases that match TRBD1. The J segment lost 5 bases and the V segment lost 5 bases, leaving 10 bases of the junction unmatched. CDR1 and CDR2 from the germline V gene are SQVTM and ANQGSEA. The length of the CDR3 is 15 residues. The chain's CDR3 is CSVKAGTGFNNEQFF. The DNA of the CDR3 is TGCAGCGTTAAAGCCGGGACAGGGTTCAACAATGAGCAGTTCTTC.

The CDR3 spells CSVGGRAALLESTDTQYF. In DNA, the CDR3 is TGCAGCGTAGGCGGGAGGGCCGCCCTACTGGAAAGCACAGATACGCAGTATTTT. The rearrangement links TRBV29-1 to TRBJ2-3, with 9 bases that match TRBD2. Germline assignment: CDR1 SQVTM and CDR2 ANQGSEA. Trimming took 6 bases from V and 0 from J; bases not matched to a gene: 16. The CDR3 sequence is 18 residues long.

This clone was counted only a few times. The V gene is TRBV9, the J gene TRBJ2-7; D might be TRBD1 (6 bases). V lost 0 bases to trimming and J lost 4 bases, with 11 bases between them. Germline lookup yields CDR1 SGDLS and CDR2 YYNGEE. This CDR3 region has 14 residues. CDR3 sequence (DNA): TGTGCCAGCAGCGTAGGAGGGGGATGGTACGAGCAGTACTTC. It codes for CASSVGGGWYEQYF.

This clone has just a few counts. The V and J genes are TRBV19 and TRBJ2-7, with a tentative D call TRBD1 (5 bases). The germline V and J ends were trimmed by 3 bases and 1 base, with 13 bases remaining between them. The CDR3 contains 15 residues. Germline values: CDR1 LNHDA, CDR2 SQIVND (reference sequence). The CDR3 sequence: CASSILGAKSYEQYF. CDR3 in DNA: TGTGCCAGTAGTATCTTAGGGGCGAAATCCTACGAGCAGTACTTC.

The rearrangement joins TRBV28 to TRBJ2-1; 9 bases are a match to TRBD2. Germline CDR1 is MDHEN and CDR2 is SYDVKM. J lost 7 bases, V lost 5 bases, and 15 bases had no gene match. The CDR3 has 17 amino acids. The CDR3 loop reads CASSPRGSGRFGNEQFF. CDR3 DNA sequence: TGTGCCAGCAGTCCCCGGGGAAGCGGGAGGTTTGGGAATGAGCAGTTCTTC.

This clone was observed a handful of times. The chain combines TRBV7-2 with TRBJ2-7; 8 nucleotides agree with TRBD1. The J call may be faulty, since TRBJ2-5 better matches the DNA end. Germline CDR1 SGHTA, CDR2 FQGNSA. This CDR3 has 13 amino acids. The CDR3 DNA reads TGTGCCAGCAGCCCTCGGACAGGGGAGACCCAGTACTTC. Translating gives CASSPRTGETQYF.

The table lists this clone with a few counts. The genes are TRBV4-2 and TRBJ2-2; 11 positions match TRBD2. Germline V gives CDR1 LGHNA, CDR2 YNFKEQ. After removal of 1 base from V and 7 bases from J, the junction contained 5 bases not matched to a gene. This CDR3 has 16 residues. CDR3 nucleotides: TGTGCCAGCAGCCAAGCCCTTACTAGCGGGAGCGGGGAGCTGTTTTTT. As protein: CASSQALTSGSGELFF.

The rearrangement links TRBV7-2 to TRBJ2-3; D may be TRBD2 (5 bases). This CDR3 is built from 13 residues. The ends were cut back, 0 bases at V and 7 bases at J, with 8 bases in the middle. Germline-derived CDR1 and CDR2 are SGHTA and FQGNSA. The CDR3 DNA follows: TGTGCCAGCAGCTTAGCAGGGAGTCATACGCAGTATTTT. Protein: CASSLAGSHTQYF.

This chain joins TRBV11-1 and TRBJ2-1; D possibly corresponds to TRBD2 (5 bases). Per germline, CDR1 SGHAT and CDR2 FQDESV (reference sequence). Between the trimmed V and J ends, which lost 6 bases and 0 bases, there was a span of 12 bases. CDR3 length equals 15 residues. In nucleotides, the CDR3 is TGTGCCAGCAGTTCCGGACTTAGCTCCTACAATGAGCAGTTCTTC. Translated, it gives CASSSGLSSYNEQFF.

The V gene is TRBV30, the J gene TRBJ2-2, with 8 nucleotides matching TRBD2. CDR3 length: 16 amino acids. Germline V gives CDR1 GTSNPN, CDR2 SVGIG (reference sequence). V lost 2 bases and J lost 1; bases outside the gene matches: 6. The CDR3 is CAWSKLTSGNTGELFF. CDR3 DNA: TGTGCCTGGAGTAAACTAACTAGCGGGAACACCGGGGAGCTGTTTTTT.

There are a few counts of this clone. The gene calls are TRBV11-1 and TRBJ2-3; 8 bases are a match to TRBD1. With 4 bases clipped from V and 6 bases from J, the junction kept 9 bases outside the gene matches. Germline CDR1 and CDR2: SGHAT and FQDESV (reference sequence). This CDR3 is built from 15 residues. This CDR3 reads CASSSKDRARDTQYF. The CDR3 DNA reads TGTGCCAGCAGCTCAAAGGACAGGGCGCGTGATACGCAGTATTTT.

The V gene is TRBV28, the J gene TRBJ1-4; the match to TRBD1 covers 8 bases. The V gene end was trimmed by 3 bases and the J gene end by 7 bases; junction bases not matched to a gene: 4. Germline-derived CDR1 and CDR2 are MDHEN and SYDVKM. This CDR3 has 14 amino acids. The CDR3 loop reads CASSFPGGGEKLFF. CDR3 DNA: TGTGCCAGCAGTTTCCCAGGGGGCGGTGAAAAACTGTTTTTT.

This chain connects TRBV6-6 to TRBJ2-2; 10 positions match TRBD2. There are 16 residues in the CDR3. CDR1 is MNHNY, CDR2 SVGAGI, per germline (reference sequence). V shed 6 bases, J shed 6 bases, and the junction held 10 bases outside the gene matches. The CDR3 sequence is CASRSLAGVRAGELFF. The CDR3 DNA reads as TGTGCCAGCAGGTCCCTAGCGGGAGTGCGAGCCGGGGAGCTGTTTTTT.

This clone was seen a handful of times. The chain combines TRBV5-1 with TRBJ2-4; TRBD2 matches at 10 bases. Trimming took 1 base from V and 4 from J; bases not matched to a gene: 5. CDR3 size: 16 residues. Germline CDR1 reads SGHRS; CDR2 reads YFSETQ. The CDR3 bases are TGCGCCAGCAGCTTGAGTGGTAGCGGGGGGAAAAACATTCAGTACTTC. It is translated as CASSLSGSGGKNIQYF.

This clone has only a few counts. The chain employs TRBV6-5 and TRBJ1-5; D is uncertain. V lost 2 bases and J lost 7, with 12 bases in between. The CDR3 loop spans 14 amino acids. Germline V gene sequence: CDR1 MNHEY, CDR2 SVGAGI. CDR3: CASSYVEGGQPQHF. The DNA of the CDR3 is TGTGCCAGCAGTTACGTGGAGGGCGGGCAGCCCCAGCATTTT.